The entry below gives a single T cell receptor (beta chain) sequence along with its context. The antigen is undetermined. This sample is drawn from a study of cytomegalovirus exposure and HLA in healthy donors. Study overall: Out of about 410 genotyped donors, less than 90% belonged to the Caucasian-associated ancestry cluster.

The PCR made use of 60 Vbeta and 13 Jbeta primers. Assay: immunoSEQ multiplex PCR; the TCRdb copy retains only in-frame clones and omits some. The data hold around 190,000 clones, with about four fifths observed a single time. General study points: Reported results showed that the classifier diagnosed cytomegalovirus status with high specificity and sensitivity. For most TCR beta V segments, an earlier analysis put the productive rate at about 87% or about 30% of the time. Three of the chains that were CMV-associated were confirmed in vitro to be specific for CMV antigens.

Sample: PBMCs. The sequence was obtained from a woman between 45 and 65 years old in good health and CMV-seronegative.

The CDR3 coding sequence is TGTGCCAGCAGTTTGGGACAGGGTGGGTCTTATGGCTACACCTTC. As protein: CASSLGQGGSYGYTF. This chain joins TRBV27 and TRBJ1-2, with 9 bases fitting TRBD1. Looked up from germline, CDR1 is MNHEY and CDR2 is SMNVEV (reference sequence). Losses at the gene ends were 3 bases for V and 5 bases for J; bases not matched to a gene: 7. The CDR3 totals 15 residues.